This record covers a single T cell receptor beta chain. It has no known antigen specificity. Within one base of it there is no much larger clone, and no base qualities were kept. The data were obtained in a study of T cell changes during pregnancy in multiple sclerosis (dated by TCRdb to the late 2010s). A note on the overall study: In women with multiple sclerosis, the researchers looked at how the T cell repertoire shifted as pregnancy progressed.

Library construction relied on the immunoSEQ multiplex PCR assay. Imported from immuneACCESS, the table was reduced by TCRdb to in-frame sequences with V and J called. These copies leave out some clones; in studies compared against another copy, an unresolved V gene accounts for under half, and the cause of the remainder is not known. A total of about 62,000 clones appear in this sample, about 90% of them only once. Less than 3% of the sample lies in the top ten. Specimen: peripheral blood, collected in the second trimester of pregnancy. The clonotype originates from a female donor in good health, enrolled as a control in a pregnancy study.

The DNA reads TGTGCCTGGAGCTCGCTGGTGGCTAGTGCCTACAATGAGCAGTTCTTC. Its coded protein is CAWSSLVASAYNEQFF. The sequence links TRBV30 to TRBJ2-1; the D gene lacks a confident call. Trimming at the junction amounts to 3 bases on V and 2 bases on J, and the germline ends lie 17 bases apart. Taken from the germline V gene (reference sequence), the CDR1 and CDR2 loops are GTSNPN and SVGIG. Including cysteine and phenylalanine, the CDR3 has 16 amino acids. The sequence is cut down to CDR3 DNA, 48 bases in frame from base 1.